Following are 24 T cell receptor beta chains from one sample sequenced in a study of cytomegalovirus exposure and HLA in healthy donors. PCR amplification relied on 60 Vbeta primers (plus 13 Jbeta primers). Repertoires were generated with immunoSEQ multiplex PCR, while TCRdb's copy carries only in-frame clones and drops some. The sample shows about 120,000 clones, 65% of them seen only once. The sequenced material came from PBMCs. Receptors were obtained from a woman aged 40 to 50 in good health and CMV-seropositive.

In DNA form, the CDR3 reads TGTGCCAGCAGTCCAATGGACAGGGCAAATCAGCCCCAGCATTTT. Its translation: CASSPMDRANQPQHF. This chain uses TRBV6-6 with TRBJ1-5; 8 positions match TRBD1. Germline V CDR1 and CDR2: MNHNY, SVGAGI (reference sequence). There are 15 residues in the CDR3. Losses at the gene ends were 5 bases for V and 4 bases for J; bases not matched to a gene: 7.

The rearrangement joins TRBV6-1 to TRBJ2-7, with a weak D call TRBD1 (6 bases). The germline CDR1 and CDR2 sequences are MNHNS and SASEGT. Trimming left V 3 bases short and J 0 bases short, with 15 bases between. The CDR3 has 16 residues. The DNA of the CDR3 is TGTGCCAGCAGTGATCGTCCTGGCAGGGGCTCCTACGAGCAGTACTTC. Amino acid sequence: CASSDRPGRGSYEQYF.

The chain uses TRBV30 and TRBJ2-7; no firm D call. Germline CDR1 is GTSNPN and CDR2 is SVGIG (reference sequence). Deletions cut 2 bases from V and 4 bases from J, with 12 bases between. This CDR3 has 13 amino acids. The CDR3 loop reads CAWSSTTGYEQYF. CDR3 DNA: TGTGCCTGGAGTTCAACTACGGGTTACGAGCAGTACTTC.

The chain carries TRBV19 and TRBJ1-4; 8 bases agree with TRBD1. V was clipped by 8 bases and J by 7 bases; unmatched bases: 6. Germline CDR1 is LNHDA and CDR2 is SQIVND (reference sequence). CDR3 length: 13 amino acids. CDR3: CASSGTGSEKLFF. CDR3 in DNA: TGTGCCAGTTCCGGGACAGGATCTGAAAAACTGTTTTTT. The full variable domain, with the rest looked up from reference TRBV19 and TRBJ1-4, is DGGITQSPKYLFRKEGQNVTLSCEQNLNHDAMYWYRQDPGQGLRLIYYSQIVNDFQKGDIAEGYSVSREKKESFPLTVTSAQKNPTAFYLCASSGTGSEKLFFGSGTQLSVL.

This clone was seen a handful of times. The chain combines TRBV4-1 with TRBJ2-2, with 11 bases matching TRBD2. Trimming cost V 9 bases and J 7 bases; bases outside gene matches: 13. The CDR3 has 16 residues. Germline CDR1 reads MGHRA; CDR2 reads YSYEKL. The CDR3 protein is CASTIAGGPFIGELFF. The CDR3 DNA reads as TGCGCCAGTACAATAGCGGGAGGGCCTTTCATCGGGGAGCTGTTTTTT.

This clone was seen more than once but under ten times. This chain joins TRBV25-1 and TRBJ2-7; 7 nucleotides line up with TRBD2. Germline assignment: CDR1 MGHDK and CDR2 SYGVNS. The ends lost 0 bases at V and 2 bases at J; junction bases unmatched: 7. The CDR3 runs to 16 residues. CDR3 sequence (DNA): TGTGCCAGCAGTGAATATGAGGCTAGCGGCGCCTACGAGCAGTACTTC. Protein product: CASSEYEASGAYEQYF.

The rearrangement uses TRBV30 and TRBJ2-5; D is unresolved. V lost 0 bases to trimming and J lost 1 base, with 18 bases between them. Germline V CDR1 and CDR2: GTSNPN, SVGIG (reference sequence). The CDR3 totals 17 residues. In nucleotides, the CDR3 is TGTGCCTGGAGTGTACGCAACTTCGTAGCCTTCCAAGAGACCCAGTACTTC. It encodes CAWSVRNFVAFQETQYF.

The V call is TRBV4-1, the J call TRBJ2-3; 9 bases fit TRBD2. The CDR3 runs to 15 residues. The ends lost 0 bases at V and 6 bases at J; junction bases unmatched: 4. Germline V CDR1 and CDR2: MGHRA, YSYEKL. CDR3 protein: CASSQEAGGEDTQYF. CDR3 nucleotides: TGCGCCAGCAGCCAAGAGGCGGGAGGGGAGGATACGCAGTATTTT.

The chain uses TRBV11-1 and TRBJ2-7; the match to TRBD2 covers 9 bases. V shed 0 bases and J 4 bases; nucleotides not matched to a gene: 4. This CDR3 has 15 residues. Per germline, CDR1 SGHAT and CDR2 FQDESV (reference sequence). CDR3 coding DNA: TGTGCCAGCAGCTTAGCGGGTAGCGGGAGATACGAGCAGTACTTC. It is translated as CASSLAGSGRYEQYF.

V and J are TRBV4-1 and TRBJ1-1; D is unresolved. Trimming left V 3 bases short and J 0 bases short, with 8 bases between. This CDR3 region has 14 residues. Germline V gives CDR1 MGHRA, CDR2 YSYEKL. The CDR3 reads CASSQRALNTEAFF. In nucleotides, the CDR3 is TGCGCCAGCAGCCAGAGAGCACTGAACACTGAAGCTTTCTTT.

The rearrangement uses TRBV9 and TRBJ1-2; a weak D match, TRBD1 (6 bases). V was cut by 3 bases and J by 4 bases, with 13 bases left in between. CDR1 is SGDLS, CDR2 YYNGEE, per germline. CDR3 length equals 14 residues. The DNA for the CDR3 is TGTGCCAGCAGCGCCCCGGGACAAGGCTATGGCTACACCTTC. It codes for CASSAPGQGYGYTF.

The chain has TRBV25-1 and TRBJ2-1; 9 bases agree with TRBD2. This CDR3 region has 15 residues. The V gene end was trimmed by 9 bases and the J gene end by 6 bases; junction bases not matched to a gene: 12. The germline V gene encodes CDR1 MGHDK and CDR2 SYGVNS. The DNA of the CDR3 is TGTGCCAGTTCCATTTGGGCGGGAGGGGGCAATGAGCAGTTCTTC. Protein: CASSIWAGGGNEQFF.

The genes are TRBV7-9 and TRBJ2-5; possibly TRBD2 for D (7 bases). Germline CDR1 is SEHNR and CDR2 is FQNEAQ (reference sequence). This CDR3 comprises 15 residues. Trimming removed 2 bases from V and 4 bases from J, with 14 bases in between. The CDR3 here is CASSLWAGEGETQYF. Here the CDR3 DNA reads TGTGCCAGCAGCTTATGGGCAGGGGAGGGAGAGACCCAGTACTTC.

This chain links TRBV6-5 with TRBJ2-1; 7 nucleotides match TRBD2. The CDR3 has 15 residues. V dropped 2 bases and J dropped 9; count of bases not matched to a gene: 10. Germline V gene data show CDR1 as MNHEY and CDR2 as SVGAGI. The CDR3 region is CASSYRAGTTAEQFF. CDR3 coding DNA: TGTGCCAGCAGTTACAGAGCCGGGACTACGGCTGAGCAGTTCTTC.

The chain employs TRBV2 and TRBJ2-7, with D maybe TRBD1 (6 bases). The germline V gene encodes CDR1 SNHLY and CDR2 FYNNEI. This CDR3 has 15 amino acids. Trimming took off 6 bases at V and 2 bases at J, with 17 bases between the two ends. CDR3 loop: CASSTGTTITYEQYF. For the CDR3, the DNA is TGTGCCAGCAGCACCGGGACAACTATAACCTACGAGCAGTACTTC.

The V and J genes are TRBV21-1 and TRBJ1-5; the D call of TRBD1 is as the table states it, not checked on the DNA. TRBV21-1 is a pseudogene. The CDR3 is 15 amino acids. The CDR3 loop is CASSDRGPANQPQHF. DNA for the CDR3: TGTGCCAGCAGCGACAGGGGGCCCGCCAATCAGCCCCAGCATTTT.

This clone has a handful of counts. The rearrangement links TRBV7-8 to TRBJ2-7; D unresolved. CDR3 length equals 12 residues. Trimming stripped 2 bases from V and 6 bases from J, with 8 bases between. Germline-derived CDR1 and CDR2 are SGHVS and FQNEAQ. The CDR3 here is CASSLPGLEQYF. The CDR3 DNA follows: TGTGCCAGCAGCTTACCCGGTCTCGAGCAGTACTTC.

This clone appeared once. The chain joins TRBV27 to TRBJ2-3; TRBD1 is a possible D gene (6 bases). V dropped 6 bases and J dropped 0 bases, with 13 bases sitting between them. Germline V gives CDR1 MNHEY, CDR2 SMNVEV (reference sequence). The CDR3 is 15 residues long. CDR3 nucleotide sequence: TGTGCCAGCAGCTTTACAGGGATTAGCACAGATACGCAGTATTTT. It translates to CASSFTGISTDTQYF.

The chain employs TRBV7-9 and TRBJ1-1; weak D call: TRBD1 (5 bases). Germline CDR1 is SEHNR and CDR2 is FQNEAQ (reference sequence). This CDR3 comprises 16 residues. Trimming left V 5 bases short and J 1 base short, with 17 bases between. CDR3: CASSLGGGVWNTEAFF. CDR3 nucleotide sequence: TGTGCCAGCAGCCTCGGGGGTGGTGTGTGGAACACTGAAGCTTTCTTT.

The chain employs TRBV11-2 and TRBJ2-5; D ambiguous. Trimming shortened V by 6 bases and J by 1 base, and 15 bases separated the two germline ends. There are 15 residues in the CDR3. CDR1 and CDR2 (germline): SGHAT, FQNNGV. The CDR3 protein is CASRSLVTGQETQYF. In DNA, the CDR3 is TGTGCCAGCAGGTCGCTTGTGACTGGCCAAGAGACCCAGTACTTC.

The chain is built from TRBV19 and TRBJ1-2; no firm D call. This CDR3 comprises 14 residues. V shed 5 bases and J shed 0 bases, with 10 bases lying between them. Germline CDR1 is LNHDA and CDR2 is SQIVND (reference sequence). CDR3 bases: TGTGCCAGTAGTGGGCAGAATACTAACTATGGCTACACCTTC. Protein: CASSGQNTNYGYTF.

The chain links TRBV6-5 to TRBJ1-1, with TRBD1 matching 7 bases. This CDR3 contains 16 residues. Germline V gene sequence: CDR1 MNHEY, CDR2 SVGAGI. After removal of 3 bases from V and 0 bases from J, the junction contained 7 bases not matched to a gene. The CDR3 loop reads CASSYRQGVMNTEAFF. CDR3 DNA: TGTGCCAGCAGTTATCGACAGGGTGTTATGAACACTGAAGCTTTCTTT.

J is TRBJ2-3 and V is TRBV29-1; 7 nucleotides align to TRBD1. After removal of 2 bases from V and 2 bases from J, the junction contained 4 bases not matched to a gene. CDR1 and CDR2 from the germline V gene are SQVTM and ANQGSEA. The CDR3 is 14 amino acids. CDR3 sequence reads: CSVETGAATDTQYF. CDR3 coding DNA: TGCAGCGTTGAAACAGGGGCCGCCACAGATACGCAGTATTTT.

The V and J genes are TRBV7-8 and TRBJ2-7; D gene ambiguous. CDR1 and CDR2 from the germline V gene are SGHVS and FQNEAQ. Trimming cost V 3 bases and J 0 bases, with 9 bases left between them. This CDR3 has 14 residues. The CDR3 DNA is TGTGCCAGCAGCTTTGTTGTCAGCTCCTACGAGCAGTACTTC. Protein sequence: CASSFVVSSYEQYF.